One sample yielded the 20 T cell receptor beta chains listed below, sequenced in a study of blood T cell repertoires in COVID-19. The method was immunoSEQ multiplex PCR; TCRdb's version includes in-frame clones alone and lacks a portion of them. The profile covers about 200,000 clones, with around 76% appearing a single time and approximately 8% taken by the ten largest. Material: peripheral blood. These receptor sequences come from a woman between 55 and 75 years old with COVID-19, enrolled during active disease.

The chain recombines TRBV5-4 with TRBJ1-1, with D perhaps matching TRBD1 (5 bases). Germline CDR1 reads SGHNT; CDR2 reads YYREEE (reference sequence). Trimming shortened V by 9 bases and J by 0 bases, and 21 bases separated the two germline ends. The CDR3 has 16 amino acids. The CDR3 reads CATSGGGVSMNTEAFF. The CDR3 nucleotides are TGTGCCACCTCGGGGGGGGGAGTATCGATGAACACTGAAGCTTTCTTT.

The chain couples TRBV2 to TRBJ2-2, with D possibly TRBD2 on 5 matching bases. Germline CDR1 reads SNHLY; CDR2 reads FYNNEI. The V end lost 8 bases, the J end lost 6 bases, and 13 bases lay between the germline ends. The CDR3 spans 13 residues. CDR3 loop: CASRLRESGELFF. CDR3 nucleotides: TGTGCCAGCCGCCTCCGGGAATCCGGGGAGCTGTTTTTT.

The chain combines TRBV3-1 (or the pseudogene TRBV3-2) with TRBJ1-6; 7 positions agree with TRBD1. The CDR3 runs 15 residues. V gave up 7 bases and J gave up 6 bases; unmatched junction bases: 9. CDR1 and CDR2 (germline): LGHDT, YNNKEL (reference sequence). CDR3 sequence (DNA): TGTGCCAGCACCCCTCCGGGACAGCTTAATTCACCCCTCCACTTT. The encoded protein is CASTPPGQLNSPLHF.

This clone has just a few counts. The rearrangement links TRBV6-6 to TRBJ1-2, with 8 bases identical to TRBD1. Germline CDR1 is MNHNY and CDR2 is SVGAGI (reference sequence). The V segment lost 5 bases and the J segment 3 bases; nucleotides outside the gene matches: 5. The CDR3 extends over 14 amino acids. CDR3 sequence reads: CASSAYRGDYGYTF. CDR3 nucleotides: TGTGCCAGCAGTGCATACAGGGGGGACTATGGCTACACCTTC.

This clone was recorded a few times. The chain recombines TRBV19 with TRBJ1-4, with a weak D call TRBD1 (5 bases). The germline V gene has CDR1 LNHDA and CDR2 SQIVND (reference sequence). The CDR3 runs 14 residues. The V gene lost 4 bases and the J gene lost 13 bases, with 19 bases spanning the gap. The CDR3 coding sequence is TGTGCCAGTAGTACCCTGGGGCCAGGGAAGGTACTGTTTTTT. Translated, it gives CASSTLGPGKVLFF.

This clone turned up a few times. The chain employs TRBV29-1 and TRBJ1-2; 8 bases map to TRBD1. Per germline, CDR1 SQVTM and CDR2 ANQGSEA. CDR3 length: 15 amino acids. V lost 6 bases and J lost 6; bases outside the gene matches: 15. The CDR3 nucleotides read TGCAGCGTGGATGGTAGAGGACAGGGAGGTGATGGCTACACCTTC. Protein product: CSVDGRGQGGDGYTF.

The chain couples TRBV7-9 to TRBJ2-7; TRBD1 matches at 7 bases. The CDR3 length is 17 residues. Germline CDR1 is SEHNR and CDR2 is FQNEAQ (reference sequence). CDR3 sequence (DNA): TGTGCCAGCAGCTCCCCACTCGACAGGGCCGACTCCTTCGAGCAGTACGTC. This codes for CASSSPLDRADSFEQYV.

The chain combines TRBV12-1 with TRBJ1-5. TRBV12-1 is recorded as a pseudogene. The CDR3 is 12 amino acids. Here the CDR3 DNA reads TGTGCCAGCAGCTTTGACGGTCAGCCCCAGCATTTT. This codes for CASSFDGQPQHF.

The genes are TRBV28 and TRBJ2-5; 10 nucleotides line up with TRBD2. This CDR3 is 14 amino acids long. The V segment lost 6 bases and the J segment 5 bases; nucleotides outside the gene matches: 6. Germline loops: CDR1 MDHEN, CDR2 SYDVKM. The CDR3: CASSLAGEVETQYF. CDR3 bases: TGTGCCAGCAGCCTAGCGGGGGAGGTGGAGACCCAGTACTTC.

V is TRBV7-8 and J is TRBJ2-7; 12 nucleotides line up with TRBD2. The V gene end was trimmed by 6 bases and the J gene end by 3 bases; junction bases not matched to a gene: 9. The CDR3 has 16 amino acids. Germline V CDR1 and CDR2: SGHVS, FQNEAQ. The CDR3 loop reads CASSYGTSGSYYEQYF. As DNA, the CDR3 is TGTGCCAGCAGTTACGGGACTAGCGGGTCCTACTACGAGCAGTACTTC. The whole variable domain, filled in from reference TRBV7-8 and TRBJ2-7, reads GAGVSQSPRYKVAKRGQDVALRCDPISGHVSLFWYQQALGQGPEFLTYFQNEAQLDKSGLPSDRFFAERPEGSVSTLKIQRTQQEDSAVYLCASSYGTSGSYYEQYFGPGTRLTVT.

This chain joins TRBV7-9 and TRBJ1-1; 8 bases are a match to TRBD1. The CDR3 runs to 15 residues. Germline V gene lookup returns CDR1 SEHNR and CDR2 FQNEAQ (reference sequence). V gave up 3 bases and J gave up 5 bases; unmatched junction bases: 8. CDR3 in DNA: TGTGCCAGCAGCTTGGCAGGGGGCCGATTTACTGAAGCTTTCTTT. This encodes CASSLAGGRFTEAFF. Full variable domain (rest looked up from reference TRBV7-9 and TRBJ1-1): DTGVSQNPRHKITKRGQNVTFRCDPISEHNRLYWYRQTLGQGPEFLTYFQNEAQLEKSRLLSDRFSAERPKGSFSTLEIQRTEQGDSAMYLCASSLAGGRFTEAFFGQGTRLTVV.

CDR3 sequence reads: CASSGQGGITEAFF. The CDR3, as DNA: TGTGCCAGCAGCGGACAGGGGGGGATTACTGAAGCTTTCTTT. The gene calls are TRBV11-2 and TRBJ1-1, with 10 bases matching TRBD1. The CDR3 loop spans 14 amino acids. Unmatched junction bases numbered 5, after V lost 5 bases and J lost 5 bases. Germline V CDR1 and CDR2: SGHAT, FQNNGV. Drawing the rest from reference TRBV11-2 and TRBJ1-1, the complete variable domain is EAGVAQSPRYKIIEKRQSVAFWCNPISGHATLYWYQQILGQGPKLLIQFQNNGVVDDSQLPKDRFSAERLKGVDSTLKIQPAKLEDSAVYLCASSGQGGITEAFFGQGTRLTVV.

CDR3 sequence (DNA): TGCGCCAGCAGTGAGTCGACAGGCGGAGCGAATTCACCCCTCCACTTT. This translates into CASSESTGGANSPLHF. This chain links TRBV10-2 with TRBJ1-6; maybe TRBD1 (6 bases). The CDR3 contains 16 residues. Trimming shortened V by 0 bases and J by 7 bases, and 13 bases separated the two germline ends. CDR1 is WSHSY, CDR2 SAAADI, per germline.

This clone showed up just once. The chain employs TRBV6-5 and TRBJ1-5; 9 bases match TRBD1. Per germline, CDR1 MNHEY and CDR2 SVGAGI. The V gene end was trimmed by 6 bases and the J gene end by 5 bases; junction bases not matched to a gene: 2. The CDR3 loop spans 13 amino acids. The chain's CDR3 is CASRRDRDQPQHF. DNA for the CDR3: TGTGCCAGCAGAAGGGACAGGGATCAGCCCCAGCATTTT.

This sequence joins TRBV7-5 and TRBJ2-2; TRBD2 reflects the table's D call only, with no check against the DNA. TRBV7-5 is classified as a pseudogene. This CDR3 is built from 16 residues. CDR3 region: CARVGTSGGNTGELFF. The DNA of the CDR3 is TGTGCCAGAGTCGGGACTAGCGGGGGGAACACCGGGGAGCTGTTTTTT.

The genes are TRBV5-1 and TRBJ2-2; 8 bases map to TRBD2. Germline trimming cut 0 bases from V and 6 bases from J; bases unmatched to any gene: 7. The CDR3 length is 16 residues. Per the germline V gene, CDR1 is SGHRS and CDR2 is YFSETQ. This chain's CDR3 is CASSLGLATDSGELFF. The DNA of the CDR3 is TGCGCCAGCAGCTTGGGACTAGCGACAGATTCCGGGGAGCTGTTTTTT.

This chain joins TRBV11-2 and TRBJ1-2, with D maybe TRBD1 (5 bases). The CDR3 loop spans 16 amino acids. V was shortened by 5 bases and J by 4 bases, with 20 bases between the two germline ends. CDR1 and CDR2 (germline): SGHAT, FQNNGV. The CDR3 coding sequence is TGTGCCAGCAGCGGAGATGATGGGGGGTACGTCTATGGCTACACCTTC. Translating it yields CASSGDDGGYVYGYTF.

This rearrangement joins TRBV4-1 to TRBJ2-3; 9 bases fit TRBD2. V lost 2 bases and J lost 2; bases outside the gene matches: 2. The length of the CDR3 is 15 residues. CDR1 and CDR2 (germline): MGHRA, YSYEKL. The CDR3 sequence is CASSQIAGVTDTQYF. CDR3 DNA: TGCGCCAGCAGCCAAATAGCGGGGGTCACAGATACGCAGTATTTT.

The V gene is TRBV10-1, the J gene TRBJ2-4, with 10 bases identical to TRBD1. The CDR3 consists of 16 residues. From germline, CDR1 is WNHNN and CDR2 SYGVQD (reference sequence). J lost 4 bases, V lost 3 bases, and 6 bases had no gene match. The CDR3 DNA reads TGCGCCAGCAGTGATGGCGGACAGGGGGAAAAAAACATTCAGTACTTC. As protein: CASSDGGQGEKNIQYF.

The CDR3 region has the DNA TGTGCCAGCAGTTCTTGGCAGGGTAAAGAGACCCAGTACTTC. It is translated as CASSSWQGKETQYF. The chain combines TRBV6-6 with TRBJ2-5, with TRBD1 as a possible D gene (5 bases). The CDR3 contains 14 residues. Germline lookup yields CDR1 MNHNY and CDR2 SVGAGI (reference sequence). Trimming cost V 4 bases and J 3 bases, with 12 bases left between them.